Each of the 31 T cell receptor beta chains below was sequenced from the same sample in a study of T cell repertoires in cytomegalovirus infection. For these receptors, no antigen is known. TCRdb processed the reads anew with MiXCR; each CDR3 protein has one entry. Here the sample spans about 900,000 distinct CDR3 sequences, 31% being singletons. This specimen was cultured CD8+ T cells from PBMCs, taken from culture after CMV antigen stimulation. The receptors derive from a human donor in good health (CMV status not recorded). Some clones in this sample may be carry-over from other donors' samples.

The rearrangement joins TRBV7-9 to TRBJ1-1, with a tentative D call TRBD1 (6 bases). CDR1 and CDR2 from the germline V gene are SEHNR and FQNEAQ (reference sequence). The CDR3 is 18 residues long. V lost 2 bases and J 0 bases, leaving 19 bases between the germline ends. The CDR3 DNA follows: TGTGCCAGCAGCTTAAAGGGGGGCTCTCCGTTGATGAACACTGAAGCTTTCTTT. Its protein is CASSLKGGSPLMNTEAFF.

This clonotype was found a few times. The rearrangement uses TRBV7-9 and TRBJ2-7; 15 positions match TRBD2. This CDR3 contains 16 residues. Germline CDR1 SEHNR, CDR2 FQNEAQ (reference sequence). V lost 5 bases, J lost 6 bases, and 8 bases stayed unmatched. The CDR3 spells CASSAGTSGGPREQYF. CDR3 in DNA: TGTGCCAGCAGCGCCGGGACTAGCGGGGGGCCCCGCGAGCAGTACTTC.

This chain joins TRBV29-1 and TRBJ1-2, with D perhaps matching TRBD1 (6 bases). Germline values: CDR1 SQVTM, CDR2 ANQGSEA. V was clipped by 4 bases and J by 4 bases, with 13 bases between them. This CDR3 region has 13 residues. DNA of the CDR3: TGCAGCGTTGTTAACAGGGTGAGCTATGGCTACACCTTC. It encodes CSVVNRVSYGYTF. The variable domain in full, with the rest retrieved from reference TRBV29-1 and TRBJ1-2, is SAVISQKPSRDICQRGTSLTIQCQVDSQVTMMFWYRQQPGQSLTLIATANQGSEATYESGFVIDKFPISRPNLTFSTLTVSNMSPEDSSIYLCSVVNRVSYGYTFGSGTRLTVV.

This clonotype was seen at least ten times. J is TRBJ2-1 and V is TRBV7-2; the D gene is possibly TRBD2 (5 bases). The germline V gene has CDR1 SGHTA and CDR2 FQGNSA. V lost 5 bases, J lost 3 bases, and 17 bases lay in between. The CDR3 is 16 residues long. Here the CDR3 DNA reads TGTGCCAGCAGCACCCGGGATGAAGGGTTCTACAATGAGCAGTTCTTC. This translates into CASSTRDEGFYNEQFF.

This chain uses TRBV7-9 with TRBJ2-7; D gene ambiguous. The V end was cut by 3 bases, the J end by 0 bases, with 18 bases between. The CDR3 loop spans 17 amino acids. CDR1 and CDR2 (germline): SEHNR, FQNEAQ (reference sequence). The CDR3 spells CASSFGWSPGVSYEQYV. The CDR3 DNA is TGTGCCAGCAGCTTTGGGTGGAGTCCTGGGGTCTCCTACGAGCAGTACGTC.

CDR3 residues: CASSLVLAGLKETQYF. The CDR3 nucleotides are TGCGCCAGCAGCTTGGTTCTGGCGGGGCTTAAAGAGACCCAGTACTTC. The chain links TRBV5-1 to TRBJ2-5; perhaps TRBD2 as D (6 bases). Germline lookup yields CDR1 SGHRS and CDR2 YFSETQ. V was shortened by 0 bases and J by 3 bases, with 15 bases between the two germline ends. There are 16 residues in the CDR3.

V and J are TRBV3-1 and TRBJ2-2; D remains ambiguous. This CDR3 is 16 amino acids long. CDR1 LGHDT and CDR2 YNNKEL come from the germline V gene (reference sequence). Trimming shortened V by 0 bases and J by 0 bases, and 8 bases separated the two germline ends. CDR3 region: CASSQDKGSNTGELFF. The CDR3 DNA is TGTGCCAGCAGCCAAGATAAGGGTTCGAACACCGGGGAGCTGTTTTTT. The whole variable domain, remainder taken from reference TRBV3-1 and TRBJ2-2, is DTAVSQTPKYLVTQMGNDKSIKCEQNLGHDTMYWYKQDSKKFLKIMFSYNNKELIINETVPNRFSPKSPDKAHLNLHINSLELGDSAVYFCASSQDKGSNTGELFFGEGSRLTVL.

J is TRBJ1-2 and V is TRBV14; 7 nucleotides align to TRBD1. The CDR3 loop spans 13 amino acids. After removal of 4 bases from V and 6 bases from J, the junction contained 5 bases not matched to a gene. Germline values: CDR1 SGHDN, CDR2 FVKESK. In DNA form, the CDR3 reads TGTGCCAGCAGCCTAGGGACAGCGGATGGCTACACCTTC. It codes for CASSLGTADGYTF.

The chain recombines TRBV5-4 with TRBJ1-4; 7 bases match TRBD1. Germline values: CDR1 SGHNT, CDR2 YYREEE (reference sequence). V shed 4 bases, J shed 7 bases, and the junction held 10 bases outside the gene matches. The CDR3 contains 15 residues. The CDR3 coding sequence is TGTGCCAGCAGCACCAGACAGGGAAATTCTGAAAAACTGTTTTTT. This encodes CASSTRQGNSEKLFF.

The V call is TRBV29-1, the J call TRBJ2-7, with D perhaps TRBD1 (5 bases). Germline assignment: CDR1 SQVTM and CDR2 ANQGSEA. Trimming left V 1 base short and J 5 bases short, with 15 bases between. This CDR3 has 14 amino acids. DNA of the CDR3: TGCAGCGTTGAAGTCCCGTACAGGAAGGACGAGCAGTACGTC. This codes for CSVEVPYRKDEQYV.

This clonotype was recorded a few times. J is TRBJ2-1 and V is TRBV6-1; 9 bases are a match to TRBD2. CDR3 length: 13 residues. V lost 3 bases, J lost 10 bases, and 4 bases stayed unmatched. Germline assignment: CDR1 MNHNS and CDR2 SASEGT. CDR3 amino acids: CASSEYSGGEQFF. In nucleotides, the CDR3 is TGTGCCAGCAGTGAGTATAGCGGGGGAGAGCAGTTCTTC.

This chain links TRBV6-1 with TRBJ1-6; the D gene is possibly TRBD1 (5 bases). Germline CDR1 MNHNS, CDR2 SASEGT. The CDR3 is 15 amino acids. V was trimmed by 7 bases and J by 4 bases, leaving 14 bases between them. The CDR3 protein is CASTFGGRYNSPLHF. CDR3 bases: TGTGCCAGCACCTTCGGGGGGAGGTATAATTCACCCCTCCACTTT.

About this clonotype itself: At one of its ends the junction is not consistent with the germline gene, which may arise from a read error. The chain recombines TRBV7-4 with TRBJ2-4; TRBD1 agrees at 10 bases. Germline V gene sequence: CDR1 SGHVT, CDR2 SQSDAQ. The CDR3 totals 14 residues. CDR3 DNA: TGTGTCAGCAGCGGACGACAGGGGGCGAACATTCAGTACTTC. Encoded protein: CVSSGRQGANIQYF.

The CDR3 coding sequence is TGTGCCAGCAGCTTAGAGGGCAGGTACACTGAAGCTTTCTTT. Translated, it gives CASSLEGRYTEAFF. This sequence joins TRBV7-2 and TRBJ1-1; no firm D call. Per the germline V gene, CDR1 is SGHTA and CDR2 is FQGNSA. This CDR3 is built from 14 residues. V was clipped by 1 base and J by 3 bases, with 9 bases between them.

This clonotype appeared a few times. V is TRBV2 and J is TRBJ1-5, with D tentatively TRBD1 (6 bases). CDR1 and CDR2 (germline): SNHLY, FYNNEI. The V end was cut by 3 bases, the J end by 4 bases, with 13 bases between. The CDR3 length is 15 residues. The CDR3 DNA is TGTGCCAGCAGTGAGCGGGGGCAGGGGAATCAGCCCCAGCATTTT. It translates to CASSERGQGNQPQHF.

The CDR3 protein is CASSMGQGVDTQYF. The CDR3 DNA reads as TGTGCCAGCAGCATGGGACAGGGAGTCGATACGCAGTATTTT. V gene TRBV5-4 combines with J gene TRBJ2-3; 9 nucleotides agree with TRBD1. CDR1 SGHNT and CDR2 YYREEE come from the germline V gene (reference sequence). The junction had 6 bases not matched to a gene; V was cut back by 4 bases and J by 6 bases. CDR3 length: 14 residues.

This clonotype came up a few times. The chain recombines TRBV5-1 with TRBJ2-3, with 15 bases that match TRBD2. Germline V gives CDR1 SGHRS, CDR2 YFSETQ. CDR3 length: 19 residues. The J segment lost 1 base and the V segment lost 4 bases, leaving 10 bases of the junction unmatched. CDR3 sequence reads: CASSGGLAGGLAGTDTQYF. The CDR3 DNA sequence: TGCGCCAGCAGCGGCGGACTAGCGGGGGGGTTAGCCGGCACAGATACGCAGTATTTT. Full variable domain (outside the CDR3, taken from reference TRBV5-1 and TRBJ2-3): KAGVTQTPRYLIKTRGQQVTLSCSPISGHRSVSWYQQTPGQGLQFLFEYFSETQRNKGNFPGRFSGRQFSNSRSEMNVSTLELGDSALYLCASSGGLAGGLAGTDTQYFGPGTRLTVL.

Only a few counts were recorded for this clonotype. V usage is TRBV29-1 and J usage is TRBJ1-2; D not certain. Germline assignment: CDR1 SQVTM and CDR2 ANQGSEA. Trimming shortened V by 1 base and J by 5 bases, and 5 bases separated the two germline ends. The length of the CDR3 is 11 residues. In nucleotides, the CDR3 is TGCAGCGTTGAAGCGCAGTATGGCTACACCTTC. Its translation is CSVEAQYGYTF.

This clonotype has at least ten counts. This chain uses TRBV7-8 with TRBJ2-7; TRBD1 might be the D (6 bases). Germline values: CDR1 SGHVS, CDR2 FQNEAQ. V shed 2 bases and J shed 2 bases, with 16 bases lying between them. The CDR3 covers 16 residues. The CDR3: CASSLPFGQQAYEQYF. Written as DNA, the CDR3 is TGTGCCAGCAGCTTACCCTTCGGACAGCAAGCCTACGAGCAGTACTTC.

V gene TRBV7-4 combines with J gene TRBJ2-5; 13 bases match TRBD2. CDR3 length: 17 residues. Trimming took 3 bases from V and 0 from J; bases not matched to a gene: 4. Germline CDR1 reads SGHVT; CDR2 reads SQSDAQ. The CDR3 spells CASSLGLAGRYQETQYF. Here the CDR3 DNA reads TGTGCCAGCAGCTTGGGACTAGCGGGGAGGTACCAAGAGACCCAGTACTTC.

This clonotype was seen a handful of times. The CDR3 region is CASSLRDSWNSPLHF. As DNA, the CDR3 is TGTGCCAGCAGCCTGCGGGACAGTTGGAATTCACCCCTCCACTTT. The chain employs TRBV5-4 and TRBJ1-6, with 7 bases aligning to TRBD1. The CDR3 has 15 residues. Trimming took 4 bases from V and 7 from J; bases not matched to a gene: 8. Looked up from germline, CDR1 is SGHNT and CDR2 is YYREEE (reference sequence).

This clonotype has ten or more counts. The chain carries TRBV7-9 and TRBJ2-7; D possibly uses TRBD1 or TRBD2 (5 bases each). The CDR3 totals 13 residues. The germline V and J ends were trimmed by 5 bases and 6 bases, with 14 bases remaining between them. Germline V gene data show CDR1 as SEHNR and CDR2 as FQNEAQ (reference sequence). The CDR3 loop reads CASSLGVGSEQYV. Written as DNA, the CDR3 is TGTGCCAGCAGCCTGGGGGTAGGAAGCGAGCAGTACGTC.

This clonotype appeared many times. The chain is built from TRBV6-2 or TRBV6-3 and TRBJ2-1; TRBD1 agrees at 9 bases. The CDR3 covers 16 residues. Losses at the gene ends were 2 bases for V and 0 bases for J; bases not matched to a gene: 2. Looked up from germline, CDR1 is MNHEY and CDR2 is SVGEGT. The DNA for the CDR3 is TGTGCCAGCAGTTACCGGGGACAGGGCTCCTACAATGAGCAGTTCTTC. The encoded protein is CASSYRGQGSYNEQFF.

This clonotype was counted many times. The chain is built from TRBV7-8 and TRBJ1-5; 8 bases align to TRBD1. Unmatched junction bases numbered 6, after V lost 1 base and J lost 10 bases. Germline CDR1 SGHVS, CDR2 FQNEAQ. The CDR3 has 14 amino acids. CDR3 in amino acids: CASSLGGQGGPQHF. The CDR3 DNA reads as TGTGCCAGCAGCTTAGGAGGACAGGGTGGACCCCAGCATTTT. Based on the CDR3 plus reference TRBV7-8 and TRBJ1-5, the full variable domain is GAGVSQSPRYKVAKRGQDVALRCDPISGHVSLFWYQQALGQGPEFLTYFQNEAQLDKSGLPSDRFFAERPEGSVSTLKIQRTQQEDSAVYLCASSLGGQGGPQHFGDGTRLSIL.

There are a few counts of this clonotype. J is TRBJ1-3 and V is TRBV10-2, with D unclear. This CDR3 has 15 amino acids. The ends were cut back, 5 bases at V and 4 bases at J, with 15 bases in the middle. From germline, CDR1 is WSHSY and CDR2 SAAADI. CDR3 in DNA: TGCGCCAGCAGTAACTTACGGGTGCAAGGAAACACCATATATTTT. This translates into CASSNLRVQGNTIYF.

This clonotype was found a few times. This chain links TRBV11-3 with TRBJ2-2, with D tentatively TRBD1 (6 bases). The length of the CDR3 is 15 residues. V was cut by 5 bases and J by 8 bases, with 18 bases left in between. Germline lookup yields CDR1 SGHNT and CDR2 YENEEA. The CDR3 reads CASSPAVGRGGELFF. The CDR3 bases are TGTGCCAGCAGCCCAGCCGTGGGCAGGGGTGGGGAGCTGTTTTTT.

This chain links TRBV27 with TRBJ1-2, with 8 positions matching TRBD1. The V and J ends lost 5 bases and 7 bases, in that order; junction bases with no gene match: 12. CDR1 and CDR2 from the germline V gene are MNHEY and SMNVEV (reference sequence). The CDR3 length is 15 residues. CDR3 residues: CASSRASGTGGGYTF. In DNA form, the CDR3 reads TGTGCCAGCAGTCGCGCCTCGGGGACAGGCGGTGGCTACACCTTC.

The rearrangement joins TRBV27 to TRBJ2-5; 7 nucleotides line up with TRBD2. Unmatched junction bases numbered 3, after V lost 6 bases and J lost 2 bases. The CDR3 covers 13 residues. Germline V gene sequence: CDR1 MNHEY, CDR2 SMNVEV (reference sequence). In DNA, the CDR3 is TGTGCCAGCAGGGGAGGGGATCAAGAGACCCAGTACTTC. It yields the protein CASRGGDQETQYF.

The rearrangement links TRBV19 to TRBJ2-5; 9 bases line up with TRBD1. The trim removed 9 bases at V and 5 bases at J, leaving 7 bases unmatched. Per germline, CDR1 LNHDA and CDR2 SQIVND (reference sequence). The CDR3 length is 13 residues. CDR3: CASGTGYEETQYF. The CDR3 DNA is TGTGCCAGCGGGACAGGGTATGAGGAGACCCAGTACTTC.

The chain employs TRBV7-2 and TRBJ2-3; no firm D call. CDR1 SGHTA and CDR2 FQGNSA come from the germline V gene. Trimming stripped 1 base from V and 5 bases from J, with 7 bases between. CDR3 length: 13 amino acids. CDR3 loop: CASSLVSRDTQYF. CDR3 in DNA: TGTGCCAGCAGCTTAGTGTCGAGAGATACGCAGTATTTT. The full variable domain, its missing parts supplied by reference TRBV7-2 and TRBJ2-3, is GAGVSQSPSNKVTEKGKDVELRCDPISGHTALYWYRQSLGQGLEFLIYFQGNSAPDKSGLPSDRFSAERTGGSVSTLTIQRTQQEDSAVYLCASSLVSRDTQYFGPGTRLTVL.

This clonotype was seen a handful of times. The rearrangement uses TRBV12-3 or TRBV12-4 and TRBJ2-3, with TRBD2 identical over 8 bases. The CDR3 is 17 amino acids. Trimming took 1 base from V and 1 from J; bases not matched to a gene: 7. The CDR3: CASSLGVSGGGTDTQYF. CDR3 DNA sequence: TGTGCCAGCAGTTTAGGAGTCAGCGGGGGAGGCACAGATACGCAGTATTTT.